Included here is one T cell receptor beta chain sequence, with context. The germline CDR1 and CDR2 sequences are MNHEY and SVGAGI. V lost 6 bases to trimming and J lost 2 bases; unmatched junction nucleotides: 3. This CDR3 is built from 13 residues. The data are from a study of T cell responses to AZD1222 COVID-19 vaccine. Sequencing used immunoSEQ multiplex PCR; TCRdb keeps in-frame clones, though not all of them. The sample holds fewer than 80,000 clones; less than 85% are singletons and the top ten take over 20%. The source is an adult in good health. The rearrangement joins TRBV6-5 to TRBJ1-1, with 7 nucleotides matching TRBD1. Material: peripheral blood, obtained on day 0 of MenACWY control vaccination. The CDR3 DNA follows: TGTGCCAGCAGGACAGGGCCCAACACTGAAGCTTTCTTT. Protein product: CASRTGPNTEAFF.